These T cell receptor beta chains were read from a single sample in a study of T cell repertoires in cytomegalovirus infection. TCRdb recomputed calls from the reads with MiXCR, one row per CDR3 protein. The sample lists fewer than 300,000 distinct CDR3 sequences, roughly 26% occurring once. The sequencing sample was made of PBMCs. The source of these receptors is a human donor in good health (CMV status not recorded). Some clones in this sample may be carry-over from other donors' samples. CDR3s include the opening cysteine and the closing phenylalanine or tryptophan. The D gene is left open where the match is weak. Some rows have no size entry. The others give once, few or many, or a class for an expanded clone.

V gene	D gene	J gene	clone size	CDR3 DNA	CDR3 protein
TRBV28	NA	TRBJ1-3	NA	TGTGCCAGCAGTTTTATCGACGGAAACACCATATATTTT	CASSFIDGNTIYF
TRBV15	NA	TRBJ2-1	few	TGTGCCACCAGCAGCCCAGCGGACTCCTACAATGAGCAGTTCTTC	CATSSPADSYNEQFF
TRBV19	NA	TRBJ1-2	NA	TGTGCCACTCTGGACCCCAAAAAGGGAGACTATGGCTACACCTTC	CATLDPKKGDYGYTF
TRBV5-1	NA	TRBJ2-1	NA	TGCGCCAGCAGCTTGGACAGGCCGCCCTACAATGAGCAGTTCTTC	CASSLDRPPYNEQFF
TRBV18	NA	TRBJ1-1	few	TGTGCCAGCTCACCAGATGATTGGAACACTGAAGCTTTCTTT	CASSPDDWNTEAFF
TRBV12-3/TRBV12-4	NA	TRBJ2-1	many	TGTGCCAGCGCCCAGAAGGGAGTGTGGGAGCAGTTCTTC	CASAQKGVWEQFF
TRBV7-2	NA	TRBJ2-2	NA	TGTGCCAGCAGCGCAAGAGACACCGGGGAGCTGTTTTTT	CASSARDTGELFF
TRBV5-8	NA	TRBJ1-6	NA	TGTGCCAGCAGCTACCGGGGCCGGGGTTCACCCCTCCACTTT	CASSYRGRGSPLHF
TRBV28	NA	TRBJ1-5	NA	TGTGCCAGCCGGGTGGGGGGGCATCAGCCCCAGCATTTT	CASRVGGHQPQHF
TRBV12-3/TRBV12-4	NA	TRBJ1-1	many	TGTGCCAGCAGCCGTTCGAGTTACACTGAAGCTTTCTTT	CASSRSSYTEAFF
TRBV7-2	TRBD2	TRBJ2-7	many	TGTGCCAGCAGCTTCGGGAAGCGGGAGGGGGACTACGAGCAGTACTTC	CASSFGKREGDYEQYF
TRBV14	NA	TRBJ1-2	NA	TGTGCCAGCAGCCAAGGAGCCCGGGACGGTGGCTACACCTTC	CASSQGARDGGYTF
TRBV5-1	NA	TRBJ2-7	few	TGCGCCAGCAGCCCGACCCCAAGGAGTCTCACCTACGAGCAGTACTTC	CASSPTPRSLTYEQYF
TRBV20-1	TRBD2	TRBJ2-2	few	TGCAGTGCCAAGACTAGCGGGGGGGCCAACACCGGGGAGCTGTTTTTT	CSAKTSGGANTGELFF
TRBV27	TRBD1	TRBJ1-2	NA	TGTGCCAGCAGTTTAGAGGGACAGGGCTCCTTTGGCTACACCTTC	CASSLEGQGSFGYTF
TRBV7-9	NA	TRBJ2-1	NA	TGTGCCAGCAGCCTTGGTGAGGCGTGGTACAATGAGCAGTTCTTC	CASSLGEAWYNEQFF
TRBV7-2	TRBD2	TRBJ2-7	many	TGTGCCAGCAGCTCCCGGGGAGGGTACGAGCAGTACTTC	CASSSRGGYEQYF
TRBV2	NA	TRBJ2-5	few	TGTGCCAGCAGTGAAATCGGCGGGAAAGAGACCCAGTACTTC	CASSEIGGKETQYF
TRBV7-2	TRBD1	TRBJ2-3	many	TGTGCCAGCAGCTCGCCGTTCAGACAGGGAAAGCAGTATTTT	CASSSPFRQGKQYF
TRBV28	NA	TRBJ1-6	NA	TGTGCCAGCAGTTTATTCGTCAGGCCGGAACCCCTCCACTTT	CASSLFVRPEPLHF
TRBV12-3/TRBV12-4	TRBD2	TRBJ2-2	many	TGTGCCAGCAGTTTCCGAGCGGGAGGGCGCACCGGGGAGCTGTTTTTT	CASSFRAGGRTGELFF
TRBV20-1	NA	TRBJ2-1	NA	TGCAGTGCTAGAGTCGGGGGGCCGACATTTAATGAGCAGTTCTTC	CSARVGGPTFNEQFF
TRBV10-1	NA	TRBJ1-5	few	TGCGCCAGCAGTGAAGGGAGACAGCCCCAGCATTTT	CASSEGRQPQHF
TRBV10-1	TRBD2	TRBJ2-7	NA	TGCGCCAGCAGCGGACTAGGCGGTTCCTACGAGCAGTACTTC	CASSGLGGSYEQYF
TRBV7-7	NA	TRBJ2-5	few	TGTGCCAGCAGCTTTCAGGCGGGCTTCCAAGAGACCCAGTACTTC	CASSFQAGFQETQYF
TRBV20-1	NA	TRBJ2-2	few	TGCAGTGCGCGTGACGCGAACACCGGGGAGCTGTTTTTT	CSARDANTGELFF
TRBV10-3	NA	TRBJ1-5	many	TGTGCCATCAGTGAAGGGGGGGGCCAGCCCCAGCATTTT	CAISEGGGQPQHF
TRBV12-3/TRBV12-4	NA	TRBJ1-4	NA	TGTGCCAGCAGTTCGGCAGCCAATGAAAAACTGTTTTTT	CASSSAANEKLFF
TRBV7-2	TRBD1	TRBJ1-2	many	TGTGCCAGCAGCTTCGACAGGGGGAACTATGGCTACACCTTC	CASSFDRGNYGYTF
TRBV6-1	TRBD1	TRBJ1-2	many	TGTGCCAGCAGTGAACATCGGGACAGGGTCTATGGCTACACCTTC	CASSEHRDRVYGYTF
TRBV28	NA	TRBJ2-7	NA	TGTGCCAGCAGTCGTGACAGAGTCCTAAACGAGCAGTACTTC	CASSRDRVLNEQYF
TRBV7-9	NA	TRBJ1-5	many	TGTGCCAGCAGCCCCCAGGAGAATCAGCCCCAGCATTTT	CASSPQENQPQHF
TRBV6-2/TRBV6-3	NA	TRBJ1-1	NA	TGTGCCAGCAGTTACGGTAGGGCGACTGAAGCTTTCTTT	CASSYGRATEAFF
TRBV11-2	NA	TRBJ2-5	few	TGTGCCAGCAGCTCCCTCCGGGGTCCAGGGACCCAGTACTTC	CASSSLRGPGTQYF
TRBV11-2	TRBD1	TRBJ2-2	NA	TGTGCCAGCACCCAAAGACAGGGAAACACCGGGGAGCTGTTTTTT	CASTQRQGNTGELFF
TRBV28	TRBD2	TRBJ2-7	many	TGTGCCAGCGCAAAACTAGCGGGGGGCTACGAGCAGTACTTC	CASAKLAGGYEQYF
TRBV15	NA	TRBJ2-7	NA	TGTGCCACCAGCAGAGATAGGCAGGACGAGCAGTACTTC	CATSRDRQDEQYF
TRBV7-2	NA	TRBJ2-7	many	TGTGCCAGCAGCGCAAACAGACCCCCGACGGCCGAGCAGTACTTC	CASSANRPPTAEQYF
TRBV29-1	TRBD1	TRBJ1-2	NA	TGCAGCGTTGGGCCCCAAGACAGGGGGAATGGCTACACCTTC	CSVGPQDRGNGYTF
TRBV3-1	NA	TRBJ1-2	NA	TGTGCCAGCAGCCAAGAGGGCTACTATGGCTACACCTTC	CASSQEGYYGYTF
TRBV5-1	NA	TRBJ2-3	few	TGCGCCAGCAGCTTGGTGCCGGGGCGCTGGGGAGGAGATACGCAGTATTTT	CASSLVPGRWGGDTQYF
TRBV7-7	TRBD1	TRBJ2-1	NA	TGTGCTAGCAGCTCACGACAGGGGGCACAAGTGGGATCCTACAATGAGCAGTTCTTC	CASSSRQGAQVGSYNEQFF
TRBV7-2	TRBD1	TRBJ1-6	few	TGTGCCAGCAGCTTAGGTGGGACAGGCCCCTATAATTCACCCCTCCACTTT	CASSLGGTGPYNSPLHF
TRBV5-4	TRBD1	TRBJ1-1	NA	TGTGCCAGCAGCCCCCGACAGGGCTCTAACACTGAAGCTTTCTTT	CASSPRQGSNTEAFF
TRBV7-9	NA	TRBJ2-2	many	TGTGCCAGCAGCCAACAGGGAGTCGGGGAGCTGTTTTTT	CASSQQGVGELFF
TRBV5-1	NA	TRBJ2-2	NA	TGCGCCAGCAGCTTGGTTGTAGGAGGTACCGGGGAGCTGTTTTTT	CASSLVVGGTGELFF
TRBV10-3	TRBD1	TRBJ1-1	NA	TGTGCCATCAGTGAGTCCCGGGACAGGGGCCCTGAAGCTTTCTTT	CAISESRDRGPEAFF